Listed below are T cell receptor beta chains from one sample, sequenced in a study of cytomegalovirus exposure and HLA in healthy donors. Repertoires were generated with immunoSEQ multiplex PCR, while TCRdb's copy carries only in-frame clones and drops some. The data contain about 160,000 clones, approximately 72% of them singletons. The sequenced sample consisted of PBMCs. Every receptor here comes from a man between 40 and 49 years old in good health and CMV-seropositive. Both conserved end residues are part of each CDR3. A D gene is named only where the DNA matches it firmly. Clone size is given for some rows only: seen once, a few or many times, or a class if the clone is expanded.

V	D	J	size	DNA	CDR3
TRBV28	NA	TRBJ2-2	few	TGTGCCAGCAGTTCTCCAAGGCGGACACCTTTCACCGGGGAGCTGTTTTTT	CASSSPRRTPFTGELFF
TRBV18	NA	TRBJ2-5	NA	TGTGCCAGCTCACCACCGAACTCTCAAGAGACCCAGTACTTC	CASSPPNSQETQYF
TRBV6-5	NA	TRBJ1-1	NA	TGTGCCAGCAGTTACGGCCGGGGAGGAAACACTGAAGCTTTCTTT	CASSYGRGGNTEAFF
TRBV7-8	TRBD2	TRBJ2-7	few	TGTGCCAGCAGCTTCTTCAGCGGGGGGTTCTCCTACGAGCAGTACTTC	CASSFFSGGFSYEQYF
TRBV11-2	NA	TRBJ2-1	NA	TGTGCCAGCAGCTCGGGACATCAGCAGTTCTTC	CASSSGHQQFF
TRBV11-1	NA	TRBJ2-5	NA	TGTGCCAGCAGCTTACAAGCGGGTTACCAAGAGACCCAGTACTTC	CASSLQAGYQETQYF
TRBV7-8	NA	TRBJ2-5	NA	TGTGCCAGCAGCTTAGCGCACCCAACGAGCCAGACCCAGTACTTC	CASSLAHPTSQTQYF
TRBV5-4	NA	TRBJ1-1	NA	TGTGCCAGCAGCCGCCCCGCAGAGAACACTGAAGCTTTCTTT	CASSRPAENTEAFF
TRBV2	TRBD2	TRBJ2-5	few	TGTGCCAGCTCTGGGGGGGAGCCTCAAGAGACCCAGTACTTC	CASSGGEPQETQYF
TRBV18	TRBD1	TRBJ1-4	NA	TGTGCCAGCTCACCTGAGGGGGCGATCGGTAATGAAAAACTGTTTTTT	CASSPEGAIGNEKLFF
TRBV5-8	NA	TRBJ1-5	NA	TGTGCCAGCAGCTTGAGACATTTCAGCAATCAGCCCCAGCATTTT	CASSLRHFSNQPQHF
TRBV27	TRBD1	TRBJ1-1	few	TGTGCCAGCAGTTCATTGACAGGGGGCGCTTATACAAAGGAAGCTTTCTTT	CASSSLTGGAYTKEAFF
TRBV7-6	TRBD1	TRBJ2-7	NA	TGTGCCAGCAGCTTAGAGGGCAGGGGGACCTACGAGCAGTACTTC	CASSLEGRGTYEQYF
TRBV19	NA	TRBJ1-2	NA	TGTGCCAGTAGTATAGGGCAGGATCCTAACTATGGCTACACCTTC	CASSIGQDPNYGYTF
TRBV6-6	TRBD1	TRBJ1-1	NA	TGTGCCAGCAGTCGGACAGGGGTTAGGGACACTGAAGCTTTCTTT	CASSRTGVRDTEAFF
TRBV4-1	TRBD1	TRBJ2-5	NA	TGCGCCAGCAGCCAGATACCGGGACAGGGACTACGTGAGCAGTACTTC	CASSQIPGQGLREQYF
TRBV19	NA	TRBJ2-2	NA	TGTGCCAGTAGTATGGGAAAGGGGCTCTCCAACACCGGGGAGCTGTTTTTT	CASSMGKGLSNTGELFF
TRBV18	NA	TRBJ1-2	NA	TGTGCCAGCTCACCACCCTCGGGGATTGGTAACTATGGCTACACCTTC	CASSPPSGIGNYGYTF
TRBV7-9	NA	TRBJ2-1	NA	TGTTCCAGCAGCCCTACTAGCAATGAGCAGTTCTTC	CSSSPTSNEQFF
TRBV6-4	NA	TRBJ1-6	NA	TGTGCCAGCAAATCCGGGTCAGATAATTCACCCCTCCACTTT	CASKSGSDNSPLHF
TRBV10-3	NA	TRBJ2-3	NA	TGTGCCATCAGTGTTGGTAGTGTAGCAGATACGCAGTATTTT	CAISVGSVADTQYF
TRBV28	NA	TRBJ2-3	many	TGTGCCAGCAGTTTATGGACTTCCAGAGACGATTCGCAGTATTTT	CASSLWTSRDDSQYF
TRBV11-2	NA	TRBJ2-3	NA	TGTGCCAGCAGTTGGGAGTGGGTGGGAGACGATACGCAGTATTTT	CASSWEWVGDDTQYF
TRBV15	TRBD2	TRBJ2-6	NA	TGTGCCACCAGCAGAGATTTTGGTAGCGGGGGGGCGAGGGCCAACGTCCTGACTTTC	CATSRDFGSGGARANVLTF
TRBV15	NA	TRBJ1-1	NA	TGTGCCGCCAGCAGAGATCGCGCAGGGAACACTGAAGCTTTCTTT	CAASRDRAGNTEAFF
TRBV27	TRBD1	TRBJ1-5	NA	TGTGCCAGCAGTTCGGGACAGGGAGGTCAGCCCCAGCATTTT	CASSSGQGGQPQHF
TRBV5-3	NA	TRBJ1-6	NA	TGTGCCAGAAGCTTCCACAGACAGGTTAATTCACCCCTCCACTTT	CARSFHRQVNSPLHF
TRBV9	NA	TRBJ2-2	once	TGTGCCAGCAGCGTAGGGACAGACACCGGGGAGCTGTTTTTT	CASSVGTDTGELFF
TRBV11-2	NA	TRBJ1-6	NA	TGTGCCAGCAGCTTAGATGAATCTGGTAGCTCCTATAATTCACCCCTCCACTTT	CASSLDESGSSYNSPLHF
TRBV7-9	NA	TRBJ2-7	once	TGTGCCAGCAGCTTAGCCCCGAGCGAGCAGTACTTC	CASSLAPSEQYF
TRBV4-3	TRBD1	TRBJ2-7	few	TGCGCCAGCAGCCAGGACAGGGGAAGCTCCTACGAGCAGTACTTC	CASSQDRGSSYEQYF
TRBV29-1	NA	TRBJ1-4	few	TGCAGCGCGGGGGGGATCGAAACTAATGAAAAACTGTTTTTT	CSAGGIETNEKLFF
TRBV7-2	NA	TRBJ1-1	NA	TGTGCCAGCAGGCCCCCGGGGAGTATGAACACTGAAGCTTTCTTT	CASRPPGSMNTEAFF
TRBV4-1	TRBD1	TRBJ2-7	few	TGCGCCAGCAGCCAAGATCAGGGGGCTAGCTCCTACGAGCAGTACTTC	CASSQDQGASSYEQYF
TRBV5-1	TRBD1	TRBJ1-2	NA	TGCGCCAGCAGCCCGGAAGGGACAGGGGGCGGCTACACCTTC	CASSPEGTGGGYTF
TRBV9	TRBD2	TRBJ2-7	NA	TGTGCCAGCAGCGTGGGACTAGCGGGGTCCTACGAGCAGTACTTC	CASSVGLAGSYEQYF
TRBV4-3	NA	TRBJ2-1	NA	TGCGCCAGCAGTAGGGGGAAGAATGAGCAGTTCTTC	CASSRGKNEQFF
TRBV7-9	NA	TRBJ2-7	few	TGTGCCAGCAGCTTCGGCAGCGTGTCCTACGAGCAGTACTTC	CASSFGSVSYEQYF
TRBV30	TRBD2	TRBJ2-7	NA	TGTGCCTGGAGTGTACTCGGACTAGCGTACGAGCAGTACTTC	CAWSVLGLAYEQYF
TRBV10-3	NA	TRBJ1-1	NA	TGTGCCATCAGTGGTACGGGGGTAGAGACTGAAGCTTTCTTT	CAISGTGVETEAFF
TRBV5-6	TRBD1	TRBJ2-7	once	TGTGCCAGCAGCCCGGAGGGGTACAGGGGGCGGAACGAGCAGTACTTC	CASSPEGYRGRNEQYF
TRBV6-6	NA	TRBJ2-5	once	TGTGCCAGCAGTTATACAGGGGTAACGGGGGAGCAGTACTTC	CASSYTGVTGEQYF
TRBV7-3	TRBD2	TRBJ2-1	NA	TGTGCCAGCAGCTTAACTGGGGCGGGGGGGCGAAATGAGCAGTTCTTC	CASSLTGAGGRNEQFF
TRBV5-1	NA	TRBJ1-5	NA	TGCGCCAGCAGCTTGGAATCGAGCAATCAGCCCCAGCATTTT	CASSLESSNQPQHF
TRBV5-6	TRBD1	TRBJ1-2	NA	TGTGCCAGCAGCTTGGGTGGGACAGCAAACTATGGCTACACCTTC	CASSLGGTANYGYTF
TRBV12-5	TRBD2	TRBJ2-4	once	TGTGCTAGTGGTTTGTTCATTGCATCACTAGCGGGGGGGCCCGTGTCCAAAAACATTCAGTACTTC	CASGLFIASLAGGPVSKNIQYF
TRBV6-1	NA	TRBJ1-2	NA	TGTGCCAGCAGTTCCAGTGTTAACTATGGCTACACCTTC	CASSSSVNYGYTF
TRBV2	NA	TRBJ1-1	few	TGTGCCAGCATCTTTGACCGGGGACAGAACACTGAAGCTTTCTTT	CASIFDRGQNTEAFF
TRBV11-2	NA	TRBJ1-5	NA	TGTGCCAGCAGCACAGTTTCGGGGAGGCCCCAGCATTTT	CASSTVSGRPQHF
TRBV27	NA	TRBJ1-5	NA	TGTGCCAGCAGTTATGGGCCAGGGAGCAATCAGCCCCAGCATTTT	CASSYGPGSNQPQHF